This entry lists 17 T cell receptor beta chains sequenced from one sample in a study of blood T cell repertoires in COVID-19. The table came from immunoSEQ multiplex PCR; TCRdb's copy has only in-frame clones and leaves some out. The sample consists of 250,000 to 350,000 clones, under 85% of them appearing once. The sample was peripheral blood. The source of these receptors is a human donor with COVID-19, enrolled during active disease. The donor label of this sample is uncertain.

The table lists this clone with a few counts. The chain combines TRBV7-2 with TRBJ1-1, with D uncertain. Trimming stripped 5 bases from V and 0 bases from J, with 10 bases between. The CDR3 consists of 14 residues. The germline V gene has CDR1 SGHTA and CDR2 FQGNSA. The CDR3 bases are TGTGCCAGCAGCCCAGAGGGCCTGAACACTGAAGCTTTCTTT. It translates to CASSPEGLNTEAFF.

The chain employs TRBV28 and TRBJ2-7; 7 nucleotides line up with TRBD1. The trim removed 5 bases at V and 4 bases at J, leaving 14 bases unmatched. CDR3 length equals 16 residues. Germline CDR1 reads MDHEN; CDR2 reads SYDVKM. For the CDR3, the DNA is TGTGCCAGCAGTCCTAACCCCGGGACAGCGGAGTACGAGCAGTACTTC. Translated, it gives CASSPNPGTAEYEQYF.

This chain connects TRBV4-3 to TRBJ1-2; 7 positions agree with TRBD1. CDR1 LGHNA and CDR2 YSLEER come from the germline V gene. CDR3 length: 15 residues. V trimming: 0 bases; J trimming: 3 bases; junction bases outside the gene matches: 4. CDR3 sequence (DNA): TGCGCCAGCAGCCAAGAACGACAGGGCCACTATGGCTACACCTTC. Translation gives CASSQERQGHYGYTF.

The chain is built from TRBV28 and TRBJ2-2; D ambiguous. V gave up 6 bases and J gave up 3 bases, with 8 bases separating them. CDR1 and CDR2 from the germline V gene are MDHEN and SYDVKM. There are 13 residues in the CDR3. CDR3 amino acids: CASSSQDTGELFF. The CDR3, as DNA: TGTGCCAGCAGCTCACAAGACACCGGGGAGCTGTTTTTT. The whole variable domain, filled in from reference TRBV28 and TRBJ2-2, reads DVKVTQSSRYLVKRTGEKVFLECVQDMDHENMFWYRQDPGLGLRLIYFSYDVKMKEKGDIPEGYSVSREKKERFSLILESASTNQTSMYLCASSSQDTGELFFGEGSRLTVL.

This clone was recorded once. The V and J genes are TRBV6-6 and TRBJ2-2; TRBD2 matches 7 bases. Germline CDR1 and CDR2: MNHNY and SVGAGI (reference sequence). The CDR3 extends over 14 amino acids. Germline trimming cut 3 bases from V and 5 bases from J; bases unmatched to any gene: 3. The CDR3 reads CASSYLGGTGELFF. CDR3 in DNA: TGTGCCAGCAGTTATTTGGGGGGGACCGGGGAGCTGTTTTTT.

V is TRBV11-3 and J is TRBJ1-6; 7 bases align to TRBD1. The ends lost 1 base at V and 6 bases at J; junction bases unmatched: 3. The CDR3 extends over 15 amino acids. Looked up from germline, CDR1 is SGHNT and CDR2 is YENEEA. CDR3 bases: TGTGCCAGCAGCTTAGCCGGACAGGTTAATTCACCCCTCCACTTT. Translating gives CASSLAGQVNSPLHF. Full variable domain (outside the CDR3, taken from reference TRBV11-3 and TRBJ1-6): EAGVVQSPRYKIIEKKQPVAFWCNPISGHNTLYWYLQNLGQGPELLIRYENEEAVDDSQLPKDRFSAERLKGVDSTLKIQPAELGDSAVYLCASSLAGQVNSPLHFGNGTRLTVT.

This clone was observed a handful of times. The CDR3 DNA sequence: TGTGCCAGTAGTATATCTAGGACAGGGCTGCCCTATGGCTACACCTTC. Translated, it gives CASSISRTGLPYGYTF. The chain uses TRBV19 and TRBJ1-2; 8 nucleotides agree with TRBD1. This CDR3 comprises 16 residues. Germline-derived CDR1 and CDR2 are LNHDA and SQIVND (reference sequence). V was clipped by 2 bases and J by 4 bases; unmatched bases: 9.

The CDR3, as DNA: TGTGCCAGCAGCCAATCCCGCGGTACGCAGTATTTT. Translating it yields CASSQSRGTQYF. The chain has TRBV4-2 and TRBJ2-3; D is unclear. Per germline, CDR1 LGHNA and CDR2 YNFKEQ. CDR3 size: 12 residues. V lost 2 bases to trimming and J lost 8 bases, with 8 bases between them.

V and J are TRBV7-3 and TRBJ2-1; D might be TRBD1 (6 bases). CDR3 length equals 13 residues. Germline V CDR1 and CDR2: SGHTA, FQGTGA. Trimming removed 5 bases from V and 9 bases from J, with 14 bases in between. CDR3 sequence: CASSPSAGVEQFF. CDR3 coding DNA: TGTGCCAGCAGCCCATCCGCAGGGGTTGAGCAGTTCTTC.

This clone was counted only a few times. The chain uses TRBV12-5 and TRBJ1-5; D is uncertain. From germline, CDR1 is LGHNT and CDR2 FRNRAP. This CDR3 has 14 amino acids. Deletions cut 3 bases from V and 3 bases from J, with 9 bases between. The CDR3: CASGLQNPNQPQHF. Here the CDR3 DNA reads TGTGCTAGTGGTTTACAAAATCCCAATCAGCCCCAGCATTTT.

The J gene is TRBJ2-5, the V gene TRBV28; TRBD1 might be the D (7 bases). The CDR3 consists of 15 residues. Trimming stripped 2 bases from V and 6 bases from J, with 16 bases between. CDR1 and CDR2 (germline): MDHEN, SYDVKM. The CDR3 region is CASSLTRGDRQTQYF. CDR3 coding DNA: TGTGCCAGCAGTTTAACCAGGGGGGATAGGCAGACCCAGTACTTC.

V and J are TRBV19 and TRBJ1-4, with TRBD1 matching over 7 bases. The CDR3 has 15 amino acids. Germline V gives CDR1 LNHDA, CDR2 SQIVND (reference sequence). V was pared by 3 bases and J by 4 bases, with 5 bases of the junction left unmatched. CDR3 protein: CASSINRGLNEKLFF. DNA for the CDR3: TGTGCCAGTAGTATCAACAGGGGACTTAATGAAAAACTGTTTTTT.

This clone is a singleton in its sample. The V call is TRBV7-9, the J call TRBJ2-2; tentative D call: TRBD1 (6 bases). CDR1 is SEHNR, CDR2 FQNEAQ, per germline (reference sequence). V was pared by 5 bases and J by 6 bases, with 16 bases between. The CDR3 contains 15 residues. The CDR3 sequence is CASSISRGTPGELFF. DNA of the CDR3: TGTGCCAGCAGCATCTCTAGGGGGACCCCCGGGGAGCTGTTTTTT.

The chain combines TRBV29-1 with TRBJ2-5, with D maybe TRBD2 (5 bases). The CDR3 loop spans 12 amino acids. The germline V gene encodes CDR1 SQVTM and CDR2 ANQGSEA. The V and J ends lost 4 bases and 4 bases respectively, with 10 bases between them. The CDR3 loop reads CSVGRDSETQYF. The CDR3 nucleotides are TGCAGCGTTGGTCGGGATTCAGAGACCCAGTACTTC.

V is TRBV20-1 and J is TRBJ2-1; 9 nucleotides line up with TRBD2. With V trimmed by 3 bases and J by 6 bases, 9 bases remained unmatched. In germline, CDR1 is DFQATT, CDR2 SNEGSKA (reference sequence). The CDR3 runs to 15 residues. The CDR3 loop reads CSASIALAGPNEQFF. The CDR3 nucleotides are TGCAGTGCTAGTATTGCCCTAGCGGGACCCAATGAGCAGTTCTTC.

V and J are TRBV19 and TRBJ1-3, with D perhaps TRBD1 (5 bases). V shed 3 bases and J shed 2 bases, with 11 bases lying between them. The germline V gene has CDR1 LNHDA and CDR2 SQIVND (reference sequence). This CDR3 region has 15 residues. CDR3 residues: CASSISPGPGNTIYF. DNA for the CDR3: TGTGCCAGTAGTATCTCCCCAGGGCCTGGAAACACCATATATTTT.

This chain uses TRBV7-3 with TRBJ2-3; TRBD2 aligns across 8 bases. Trimming took 4 bases from V and 2 from J; bases not matched to a gene: 8. CDR3 size: 16 residues. Germline lookup yields CDR1 SGHTA and CDR2 FQGTGA. For the CDR3, the DNA is TGTGCCAGCAGCTACTTAGCGGGACGTGACACAGATACGCAGTATTTT. It encodes CASSYLAGRDTDTQYF.